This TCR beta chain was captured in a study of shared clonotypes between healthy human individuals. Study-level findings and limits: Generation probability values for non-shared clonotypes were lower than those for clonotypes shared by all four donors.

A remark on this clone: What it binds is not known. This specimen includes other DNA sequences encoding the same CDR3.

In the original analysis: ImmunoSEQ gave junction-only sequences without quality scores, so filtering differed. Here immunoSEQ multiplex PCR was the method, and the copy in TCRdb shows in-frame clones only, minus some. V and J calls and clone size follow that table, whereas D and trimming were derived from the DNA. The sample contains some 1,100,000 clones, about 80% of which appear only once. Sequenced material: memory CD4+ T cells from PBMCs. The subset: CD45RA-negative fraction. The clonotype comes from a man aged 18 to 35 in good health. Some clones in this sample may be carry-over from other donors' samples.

The CDR3 DNA reads TGTGCCAGCAGCCCCCCGGGCGGGAGGGTCACAGATACGCAGTATTTT. Amino acids: CASSPPGGRVTDTQYF. The V gene is TRBV11-2, the J gene TRBJ2-3; 9 bases match TRBD2. V shed 5 bases and J 2 bases; nucleotides not matched to a gene: 8. CDR1 and CDR2 (germline): SGHAT, FQNNGV. The CDR3 has 16 amino acids.